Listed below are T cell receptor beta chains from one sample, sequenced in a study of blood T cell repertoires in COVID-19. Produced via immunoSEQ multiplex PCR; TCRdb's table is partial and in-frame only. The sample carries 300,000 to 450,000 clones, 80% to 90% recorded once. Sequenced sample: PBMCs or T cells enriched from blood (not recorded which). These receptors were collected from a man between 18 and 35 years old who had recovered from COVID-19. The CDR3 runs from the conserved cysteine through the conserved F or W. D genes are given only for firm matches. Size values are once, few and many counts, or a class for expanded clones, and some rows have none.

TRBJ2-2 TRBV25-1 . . CASSEFGGRTGELFF TGTGCCAGCAGTGAATTCGGGGGACGAACAGGGGAGCTGTTTTTT
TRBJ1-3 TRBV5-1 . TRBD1 CASSTITQGAGNTIYF TGCGCCAGCAGCACAATCACACAGGGGGCTGGAAACACCATATATTTT
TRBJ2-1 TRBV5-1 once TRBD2 CASSGNSGTYNEQFF TGCGCCAGCAGCGGGAATAGCGGGACCTACAATGAGCAGTTCTTC
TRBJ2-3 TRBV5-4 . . CASSLFRGGTFTDTQYF TGTGCCAGCAGCTTGTTTCGCGGCGGGACCTTCACAGATACGCAGTATTTT
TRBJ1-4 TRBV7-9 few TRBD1 CASSSETGEKLFF TGTGCCAGCAGCTCAGAGACAGGGGAAAAACTGTTTTTT
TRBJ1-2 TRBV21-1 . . CASNPKTVIYGYTF TGTGCCAGCAACCCCAAGACAGTCATCTATGGCTACACCTTC
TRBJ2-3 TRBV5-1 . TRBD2 CASSSGTSGRGGTDTQYF TGCGCCAGCAGCTCCGGGACTAGCGGGAGAGGGGGCACAGATACGCAGTATTTT
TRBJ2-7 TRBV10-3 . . CAISESAQSYEQYF TGTGCCATCAGTGAGTCAGCACAGTCCTACGAGCAGTACTTC
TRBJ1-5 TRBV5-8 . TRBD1 CASSPGQGTFNQPQHF TGTGCCAGCAGCCCTGGACAGGGGACGTTCAATCAGCCCCAGCATTTT
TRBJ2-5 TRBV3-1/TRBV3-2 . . CASSQGGGLQETQYF TGTGCCAGCAGCCAAGGGGGGGGCCTCCAAGAGACCCAGTACTTC
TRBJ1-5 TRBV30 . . CAWSGGRNQPQHF TGTGCCTGGAGTGGGGGGCGAAATCAGCCCCAGCATTTT
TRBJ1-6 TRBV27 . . CASSVGQANSPLHF TGTGCCAGTAGCGTTGGGCAAGCTAATTCACCCCTCCACTTT
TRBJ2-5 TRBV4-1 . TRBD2 CASSRSSLLAGDQETQYF TGCGCCAGCAGCCGCTCCTCACTCCTAGCGGGTGACCAAGAGACCCAGTACTTC
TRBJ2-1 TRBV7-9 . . CASSLGDYEQFF TGTGCCAGCAGCTTAGGGGACTATGAGCAGTTCTTC
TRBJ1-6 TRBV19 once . CASSAQVGNSPLHF TGTGCCAGTAGTGCGCAGGTTGGGAATTCACCCCTCCACTTT
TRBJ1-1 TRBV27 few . CASSLTVRHTEAFF TGTGCCAGCAGTTTGACAGTACGCCACACTGAAGCTTTCTTT
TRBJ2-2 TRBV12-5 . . CASALSTGELFF TGTGCTAGTGCCCTTTCCACCGGGGAGCTGTTTTTT
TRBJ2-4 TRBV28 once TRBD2 CASGVAGGEAKNIQYF TGTGCCAGCGGTGTAGCGGGAGGTGAAGCCAAAAACATTCAGTACTTC
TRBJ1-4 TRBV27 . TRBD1 CASRDRGYGLATNEKLFF TGTGCCAGCAGGGACAGGGGGTATGGGTTGGCAACTAATGAAAAACTGTTTTTT
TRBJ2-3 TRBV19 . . CASSPRGGGTDTQYF TGTGCCAGTAGTCCGAGAGGGGGAGGCACAGATACGCAGTATTTT
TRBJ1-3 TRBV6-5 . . CASSKPGSGNTIYF TGTGCCAGCAGTAAACCGGGCTCGGGGAACACCATATATTTT
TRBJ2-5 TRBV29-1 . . CSVMAEETQYF TGCAGCGTTATGGCCGAAGAGACCCAGTACTTC
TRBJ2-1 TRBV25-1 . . CASSGRGNRYNEQFF TGTGCCAGCAGTGGAAGGGGTAATCGCTACAATGAGCAGTTCTTC
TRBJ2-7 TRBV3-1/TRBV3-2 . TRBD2 CASTISAGTSGVYEQYF TGTGCCAGCACCATCAGTGCCGGGACTAGCGGGGTGTACGAGCAGTACTTC
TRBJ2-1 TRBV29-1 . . CSVERGGYEQFF TGCAGCGTTGAACGAGGTGGCTATGAGCAGTTCTTC
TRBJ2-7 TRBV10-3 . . CAISPAYEQYF TGTGCCATCAGCCCGGCCTACGAGCAGTACTTC
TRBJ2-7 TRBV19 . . CASSIAGGIYEQYF TGTGCCAGTAGTATAGCCGGGGGAATCTACGAGCAGTACTTC
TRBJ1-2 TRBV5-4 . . CASSPGGGSDYGYTF TGTGCCAGCAGCCCTGGTGGAGGGTCGGACTATGGCTACACCTTC
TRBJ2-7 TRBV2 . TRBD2 CASSALADHYEQYF TGTGCCAGCAGTGCGCTAGCGGACCACTACGAGCAGTACTTC
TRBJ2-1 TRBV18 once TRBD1 CASSPGTGGRNEQFF TGTGCCAGCTCACCAGGGACAGGGGGTCGCAATGAGCAGTTCTTC
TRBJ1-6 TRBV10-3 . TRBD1 CAISESGQGEYSPLHF TGTGCCATCAGTGAGTCGGGACAGGGGGAGTATTCACCCCTCCACTTT
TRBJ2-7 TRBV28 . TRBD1 CASSLLGQGADEQYF TGTGCCAGCAGTTTACTAGGTCAGGGGGCCGACGAGCAGTACTTC
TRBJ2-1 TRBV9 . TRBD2 CASSAEILAGAYNEQFF TGTGCCAGCAGCGCAGAAATCTTAGCGGGAGCCTACAATGAGCAGTTCTTC
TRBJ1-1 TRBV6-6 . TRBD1 CASRKRTGPTEAFF TGTGCCAGCAGAAAGAGGACAGGGCCCACTGAAGCTTTCTTT
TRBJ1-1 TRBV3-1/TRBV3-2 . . CASSPTAGRAEAFF TGTGCCAGCAGCCCCACTGCGGGACGGGCTGAAGCTTTCTTT
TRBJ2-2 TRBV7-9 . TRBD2 CASSPTSGTGELFF TGTGCCAGCAGCCCGACTAGCGGGACCGGGGAGCTGTTTTTT
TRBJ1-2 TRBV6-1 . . CASSDGTFEYGYTF TGTGCCAGCAGTGACGGGACATTTGAATATGGCTACACCTTC
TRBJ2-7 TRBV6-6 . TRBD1 CASSSLLPDRGSLAYEQYF TGTGCCAGCAGCTCCCTCCTTCCGGACAGGGGTAGCCTAGCCTACGAGCAGTACTTC
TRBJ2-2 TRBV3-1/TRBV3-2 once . CASSRTEANTGELFF TGTGCCAGCAGCCGAACCGAGGCGAACACCGGGGAGCTGTTTTTT
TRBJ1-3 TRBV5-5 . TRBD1 CASSSTGGFSGNTIYF TGTGCCAGCAGCTCGACAGGGGGGTTCTCTGGAAACACCATATATTTT
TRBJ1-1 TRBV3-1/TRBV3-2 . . CASSRSIRRGNTEAFF TGTGCCAGCAGCCGCTCGATCAGGAGGGGGAACACTGAAGCTTTCTTT
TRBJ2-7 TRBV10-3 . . CAISPGDMSSYEQYF TGTGCCATCAGTCCAGGGGATATGAGCTCCTACGAGCAGTACTTC
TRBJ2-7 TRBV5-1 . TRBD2 CASSLERGATYEQYF TGCGCCAGCAGCTTGGAGCGGGGGGCCACCTACGAGCAGTACTTC
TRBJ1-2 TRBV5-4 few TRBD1 CASSFTGVHGYTF TGTGCCAGCAGCTTCACAGGGGTCCATGGCTACACCTTC
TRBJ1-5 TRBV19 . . CASQDDFGGSNQPQHF TGTGCCAGCCAGGACGACTTCGGGGGGAGCAATCAGCCCCAGCATTTT
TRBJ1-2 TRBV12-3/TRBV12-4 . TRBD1 CASTVQGVDGYTF TGTGCCAGCACCGTACAGGGGGTCGATGGCTACACCTTC
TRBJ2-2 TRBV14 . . CASSLKGHVDTGELFF TGTGCCAGCAGCCTAAAAGGACACGTTGACACCGGGGAGCTGTTTTTT
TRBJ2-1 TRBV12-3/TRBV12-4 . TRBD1 CASSDRVGEQFF TGTGCCAGCAGTGACAGGGTGGGAGAGCAGTTCTTC
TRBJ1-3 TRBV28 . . CASSFSGNTIYF TGTGCCAGCAGTTTCTCGGGAAACACCATATATTTT
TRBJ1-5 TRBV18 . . CASSPAGAATDSNQPQHF TGTGCCAGCTCACCAGCAGGGGCGGCGACCGATAGCAATCAGCCCCAGCATTTT
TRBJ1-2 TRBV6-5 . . CASSMTVAGEAGYTF TGTGCCAGCAGCATGACCGTGGCAGGGGAAGCGGGCTACACCTTC
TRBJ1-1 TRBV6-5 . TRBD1 CASSSGGLTEAFF TGTGCCAGCAGCTCAGGGGGCTTGACTGAAGCTTTCTTT
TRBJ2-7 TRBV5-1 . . CASSFSYEQYF TGCGCCAGCAGCTTCAGCTACGAGCAGTACTTC
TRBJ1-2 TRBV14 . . CASSHFYGGDGYTF TGTGCCAGCAGCCACTTTTATGGGGGGGATGGCTACACCTTC
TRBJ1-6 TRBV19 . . CASSIASYNNSPLHF TGTGCCAGTAGTATCGCCAGTTATAATAATTCACCCCTCCACTTT
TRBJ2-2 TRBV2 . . CASSDGSTSNTGELFF TGTGCCAGCAGTGACGGGAGCACTTCCAACACCGGGGAGCTGTTTTTT
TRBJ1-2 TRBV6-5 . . CASSYEWSYGYTF TGTGCCAGCAGTTATGAGTGGTCCTATGGCTACACCTTC
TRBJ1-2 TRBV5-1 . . CASSLGDLRYGYTF TGCGCCAGCAGCCTCGGTGATTTGCGCTATGGCTACACCTTC
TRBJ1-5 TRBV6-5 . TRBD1 CATTGDLNQPQHF TGTGCCACGACAGGGGACCTCAATCAGCCCCAGCATTTT
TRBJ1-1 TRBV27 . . CASSLGDRTKNTEAFF TGTGCCAGCAGTTTAGGCGACAGAACGAAGAACACTGAAGCTTTCTTT